The 28 T cell receptor beta chains in this list originate from one sample, sequenced in a study of a mutant IDH1 vaccine in newly diagnosed glioma. Regarding time point: week 47, end of study. A single vaccine dose contained 300 ug of mutant IDH1 20-mer peptide, and topical imiquimod was used with it. Method: immunoSEQ multiplex PCR; TCRdb's copy keeps in-frame clones and lacks some. Of fewer than 40,000 clones listed, around nine tenths were seen once; the top ten hold about 5%. These receptors' targets are unknown. Sample: PBMCs, taken from a glioma patient whose treatment included an IDH1 peptide vaccine. These receptors were taken from a woman between 35 and 50 years old with glioma.

The V call is TRBV5-1, the J call TRBJ2-7; a weak D match, TRBD1 (5 bases). Deletions cut 0 bases from V and 3 bases from J, with 10 bases between. CDR1 and CDR2 from the germline V gene are SGHRS and YFSETQ. The CDR3 extends over 14 amino acids. The CDR3: CASSLAAGNYEQYF. The CDR3 region has the DNA TGCGCCAGCAGCTTGGCGGCAGGGAACTACGAGCAGTACTTC.

The CDR3 sequence: CAISPDSYEQYF. The CDR3 nucleotides read TGTGCCATCAGCCCCGACTCTTACGAGCAGTACTTC. V is TRBV10-3 and J is TRBJ2-7, with D unresolved. With 6 bases removed from V and 4 bases from J, the gap between germline ends came to 10 bases. Germline loops: CDR1 ENHRY, CDR2 SYGVKD. The CDR3 runs 12 residues.

CDR3 protein: CASSLIGISNTEAFF. In DNA, the CDR3 is TGCGCCAGCAGCCTCATAGGGATCTCGAACACTGAAGCTTTCTTT. This chain links TRBV5-1 with TRBJ1-1; D is unclear. Trimming pared 4 bases from V and 1 base from J, leaving 14 bases between. CDR1 and CDR2 (germline): SGHRS, YFSETQ. This CDR3 comprises 15 residues.

V usage is TRBV7-9 and J usage is TRBJ2-7, with TRBD2 as a possible D gene (5 bases). Germline CDR1 and CDR2: SEHNR and FQNEAQ (reference sequence). V was clipped by 3 bases and J by 2 bases, with 17 bases between them. This CDR3 comprises 16 residues. In DNA form, the CDR3 reads TGTGCCAGCAGCTTGTCGTCCTGGGGAGCCCCCTACGAGCAGTACTTC. It specifies CASSLSSWGAPYEQYF.

The V and J genes are TRBV4-1 and TRBJ2-2; 9 bases align to TRBD1. Germline CDR1 and CDR2: MGHRA and YSYEKL. The CDR3 spans 18 residues. With V trimmed by 0 bases and J by 3 bases, 8 bases remained unmatched. The DNA for the CDR3 is TGCGCCAGCAGCCAAGATGACAGGGGGTCAAGTGACACCGGGGAGCTGTTTTTT. Residues: CASSQDDRGSSDTGELFF.

The rearrangement links TRBV5-4 to TRBJ2-5; D is unclear. CDR1 and CDR2 (germline): SGHNT, YYREEE (reference sequence). The germline V and J ends were trimmed by 0 bases and 4 bases, with 13 bases remaining between them. This CDR3 has 15 residues. The CDR3 spells CASSLAGGPPETQYF. CDR3 coding DNA: TGTGCCAGCAGCTTGGCCGGTGGGCCGCCAGAGACCCAGTACTTC.

This chain links TRBV5-1 with TRBJ2-5; no clear D gene. The ends were cut back, 0 bases at V and 4 bases at J, with 10 bases in the middle. The germline gives CDR1 SGHRS, CDR2 YFSETQ. The CDR3 has 14 amino acids. Here the CDR3 reads CASSLVAWGETQYF. CDR3 nucleotide sequence: TGCGCCAGCAGCTTGGTTGCGTGGGGAGAGACCCAGTACTTC.

The chain carries TRBV4-1 and TRBJ2-7; 11 nucleotides match TRBD2. The junction had 3 bases not matched to a gene; V was cut back by 1 base and J by 4 bases. The germline V gene encodes CDR1 MGHRA and CDR2 YSYEKL. The CDR3 runs to 15 residues. This chain's CDR3 is CASSQGLAGKYEQYF. As DNA, the CDR3 is TGCGCCAGCAGCCAAGGACTAGCGGGGAAGTACGAGCAGTACTTC.

CDR3 DNA: TGTGCCAGCTCCCGGGGGGCGAACACTGAAGCTTTCTTT. Residues: CASSRGANTEAFF. The V gene is TRBV27, the J gene TRBJ1-1; D may be TRBD1 (6 bases). With 8 bases removed from V and 1 base from J, the gap between germline ends came to 11 bases. Germline-derived CDR1 and CDR2 are MNHEY and SMNVEV (reference sequence). CDR3 size: 13 residues.

This CDR3 reads CASSHGTSGGALYEQYF. CDR3 DNA: TGTGCCAGCAGCCACGGGACTAGCGGGGGGGCGCTTTACGAGCAGTACTTC. This rearrangement joins TRBV4-2 to TRBJ2-7; TRBD2 agrees at 16 bases. Germline lookup yields CDR1 LGHNA and CDR2 YNFKEQ. The CDR3 is made up of 17 amino acids. V was pared by 3 bases and J by 4 bases, with 6 bases of the junction left unmatched.

The chain uses TRBV19 and TRBJ1-2, with D perhaps matching TRBD1 (5 bases). V lost 5 bases and J lost 5, with 30 bases in between. CDR3 length: 19 residues. The germline V gene has CDR1 LNHDA and CDR2 SQIVND (reference sequence). The CDR3 here is CASSVSRIGRAYVQYGYTF. DNA of the CDR3: TGTGCCAGTAGTGTCTCGAGAATCGGCAGGGCGTATGTTCAGTATGGCTACACCTTC.

J is TRBJ1-1 and V is TRBV4-1; D is unresolved. CDR3 length: 17 residues. The germline CDR1 and CDR2 sequences are MGHRA and YSYEKL. V lost 0 bases and J lost 0, with 14 bases in between. The CDR3 region is CASSQDGQRIMNTEAFF. CDR3 DNA: TGCGCCAGCAGCCAAGATGGGCAGAGAATCATGAACACTGAAGCTTTCTTT.

The V call is TRBV18, the J call TRBJ2-2; 8 nucleotides line up with TRBD1. The V gene end was trimmed by 1 base and the J gene end by 9 bases; junction bases not matched to a gene: 16. The CDR3 has 18 amino acids. Germline V gene sequence: CDR1 KGHSH, CDR2 LQKENI. The CDR3 loop is CASSPLNPPGGLGRELFF. CDR3 nucleotides: TGTGCCAGCTCACCACTGAACCCGCCAGGGGGCCTTGGGAGGGAGCTGTTTTTT.

The gene calls are TRBV11-2 and TRBJ2-3; TRBD1 aligns across 7 bases. The V gene end was trimmed by 5 bases and the J gene end by 6 bases; junction bases not matched to a gene: 11. Germline V gene data show CDR1 as SGHAT and CDR2 as FQNNGV. The CDR3 runs 15 residues. The CDR3 DNA sequence: TGTGCCAGCAGCGTATCGACAGGGAAGGAGGATACGCAGTATTTT. Residues: CASSVSTGKEDTQYF.

The rearrangement links TRBV4-1 to TRBJ2-7; 9 bases are shared with TRBD2. Germline values: CDR1 MGHRA, CDR2 YSYEKL. The CDR3 has 17 amino acids. After removal of 1 base from V and 2 bases from J, the junction contained 9 bases not matched to a gene. The CDR3 region has the DNA TGCGCCAGCAGCCAAGGAGGGTTAGCGGGAGTCCCCTACGAGCAGTACTTC. Translated: CASSQGGLAGVPYEQYF.

This chain connects TRBV15 to TRBJ2-1; 13 bases align to TRBD2. Germline V lookup: CDR1 LNHNV, CDR2 YYDKDF (reference sequence). V lost 0 bases to trimming and J lost 9 bases; unmatched junction nucleotides: 5. The CDR3 has 16 amino acids. CDR3: CATSRDRLAGGGEQFF. Written as DNA, the CDR3 is TGTGCCACCAGCAGAGATCGACTAGCGGGGGGAGGTGAGCAGTTCTTC.

This rearrangement joins TRBV28 to TRBJ2-7; 12 bases map to TRBD2. V was pared by 11 bases and J by 9 bases, with 14 bases of the junction left unmatched. Germline V gives CDR1 MDHEN, CDR2 SYDVKM. This CDR3 is built from 14 residues. CDR3 nucleotide sequence: TGTGCCCTTTCTCCTAGCGGGAGGGACCGGGGGCAGTACTTC. Translation gives CALSPSGRDRGQYF. Together with reference TRBV28 and TRBJ2-7, the CDR3 gives the full variable domain: DVKVTQSSRYLVKRTGEKVFLECVQDMDHENMFWYRQDPGLGLRLIYFSYDVKMKEKGDIPEGYSVSREKKERFSLILESASTNQTSMYLCALSPSGRDRGQYFGPGTRLTVT.

The chain is built from TRBV2 and TRBJ2-6, with 9 nucleotides matching TRBD1. V shed 6 bases and J 3 bases; nucleotides not matched to a gene: 9. Germline assignment: CDR1 SNHLY and CDR2 FYNNEI. The CDR3 is 17 amino acids. Here the CDR3 reads CASSQVQGASGANVLTF. CDR3 DNA sequence: TGTGCCAGCAGCCAAGTACAGGGGGCTAGTGGGGCCAACGTCCTGACTTTC.

V and J are TRBV11-3 and TRBJ2-1; D gene unclear. V dropped 0 bases and J dropped 12 bases, with 9 bases sitting between them. This CDR3 has 12 amino acids. Germline V gene sequence: CDR1 SGHNT, CDR2 YENEEA. CDR3 in amino acids: CASSLDSGVQFF. The CDR3 DNA follows: TGTGCCAGCAGCTTAGATAGTGGGGTGCAGTTCTTC.

This clone was counted between two and nine times. This chain uses TRBV4-1 with TRBJ1-5, with 10 positions matching TRBD1. The CDR3 contains 13 residues. CDR1 is MGHRA, CDR2 YSYEKL, per germline. V dropped 3 bases and J dropped 7; count of bases not matched to a gene: 0. In nucleotides, the CDR3 is TGCGCCAGCAGCCAGACAGGGGGCCAGCCCCAGCATTTT. It yields the protein CASSQTGGQPQHF.

The chain recombines TRBV5-1 with TRBJ2-1; 9 bases match TRBD2. The length of the CDR3 is 17 residues. V gave up 0 bases and J gave up 6 bases; unmatched junction bases: 10. CDR1 and CDR2 (germline): SGHRS, YFSETQ. CDR3 residues: CASSLASGTPLANEQFF. CDR3 bases: TGCGCCAGCAGCTTGGCTAGCGGGACCCCATTGGCCAATGAGCAGTTCTTC.

The rearrangement links TRBV10-3 to TRBJ1-3; 7 nucleotides agree with TRBD1. The CDR3 covers 12 residues. Germline lookup yields CDR1 ENHRY and CDR2 SYGVKD. With V trimmed by 8 bases and J by 4 bases, 2 bases remained unmatched. Here the CDR3 DNA reads TGTGCCATCGGACAGGTCGGAAACACCATATATTTT. Protein: CAIGQVGNTIYF.

The chain recombines TRBV28 with TRBJ1-1; weak D call: TRBD1 (6 bases). In germline, CDR1 is MDHEN, CDR2 SYDVKM. V dropped 6 bases and J dropped 0 bases, with 17 bases sitting between them. This CDR3 spans 16 amino acids. CDR3 region: CASSRDTTLMNTEAFF. CDR3 coding DNA: TGTGCCAGCAGCCGGGACACCACCCTTATGAACACTGAAGCTTTCTTT.

V usage is TRBV7-2 and J usage is TRBJ2-7; 7 bases line up with TRBD1. Germline V lookup: CDR1 SGHTA, CDR2 FQGNSA. The CDR3 totals 16 residues. V trimming: 5 bases; J trimming: 0 bases; junction bases outside the gene matches: 10. The CDR3 region is CASSTDAGGTSYEQYF. CDR3 DNA: TGTGCCAGCAGCACCGACGCAGGGGGAACCTCCTACGAGCAGTACTTC.

This chain links TRBV13 with TRBJ1-4; TRBD1 is a possible D gene (5 bases). Germline V CDR1 and CDR2: PRHDT, FYEKMQ (reference sequence). The V gene lost 5 bases and the J gene lost 4 bases, with 17 bases spanning the gap. CDR3 length equals 16 residues. CDR3 protein: CASSLRRQFRNEKLFF. CDR3 bases: TGTGCCAGCAGCCTTAGACGACAGTTCCGTAATGAAAAACTGTTTTTT.

The table lists this clone with a count of one. The chain has TRBV11-2 and TRBJ2-5; 10 bases line up with TRBD2. V was pared by 1 base and J by 0 bases, with 8 bases of the junction left unmatched. This CDR3 spans 18 amino acids. The germline V gene encodes CDR1 SGHAT and CDR2 FQNNGV. The CDR3 loop is CASSLGHSGRLNQETQYF. CDR3 bases: TGTGCCAGCAGCTTAGGCCATAGCGGGAGGCTCAACCAAGAGACCCAGTACTTC. Full variable domain (remainder filled in from reference TRBV11-2 and TRBJ2-5): EAGVAQSPRYKIIEKRQSVAFWCNPISGHATLYWYQQILGQGPKLLIQFQNNGVVDDSQLPKDRFSAERLKGVDSTLKIQPAKLEDSAVYLCASSLGHSGRLNQETQYFGPGTRLLVL.

The chain links TRBV12-5 to TRBJ2-1; TRBD1 might be the D (6 bases). V lost 6 bases, J lost 5 bases, and 14 bases lay in between. The CDR3 runs to 14 residues. Germline V gene lookup returns CDR1 LGHNT and CDR2 FRNRAP. CDR3: CASGDDRRDNEQFF. The CDR3 DNA reads as TGTGCTAGTGGGGACGACAGGAGAGACAATGAGCAGTTCTTC.

This clone was recorded only once. V and J are TRBV5-1 and TRBJ2-2; D ambiguous. Trimming pared 2 bases from V and 7 bases from J, leaving 9 bases between. The CDR3 loop spans 13 amino acids. The germline V gene has CDR1 SGHRS and CDR2 YFSETQ. CDR3 amino acids: CASSFNSDGELFF. CDR3 nucleotides: TGCGCCAGCAGCTTTAACTCAGACGGGGAGCTGTTTTTT.